The clone carrying this T cell receptor beta chain turned up a few times. The target antigen is unknown. A read error may produce the germline difference seen at one junction end. The length of the CDR3 is 18 residues. The germline V gene has CDR1 ENHRY and CDR2 SYGVKD. The sample is drawn from a study of cytomegalovirus exposure and HLA in healthy donors. Use of 60 Vbeta and 13 Jbeta primers characterized the PCR. Sequencing was performed with immunoSEQ multiplex PCR; in TCRdb, only in-frame clones are kept and a portion is missing. The table lists 150,000 to 200,000 clones, 75% to 90% of them singletons, with less than 2.5% in the top ten. Study-wide results and limits: Prior analysis indicated that the majority of TCR beta V segments exhibited productivity approximately 87% or approximately 30% of the time. The likely origin of a cluster of highly shared sequence variants was a sequencing artifact.

This sequence was found in a male donor in good health and CMV-seronegative. The sequenced material came from PBMCs. The gene calls are TRBV10-3 and TRBJ1-4; unclear D gene. The CDR3 region has the DNA TGTGCCATCAGTGAGTCAATCGGGATTAAGCTCTCTAACGAAAAACTGTTTTTT. It encodes CAISESIGIKLSNEKLFF.